The next 2 T cell receptor beta chains were all read from a single sample in a study of blood T cells in healthy people across ages. A second PCR of about 7 to 11 cycles used a sample-barcoded 5' primer and a J-beta primer mix. TCRdb ran MiXCR on the 5' RACE reads and lists one entry per CDR3 protein. Found here are around 1,900,000 distinct CDR3 sequences, about two fifths of them singletons; the top ten hold under 25%. Sequenced input: blood. These receptors were taken from a human donor in good health.

This sequence joins TRBV14 and TRBJ2-1; D gene ambiguous. CDR1 is SGHDN and CDR2 is FVKESK in the germline V gene. V was pared by 3 bases and J by 11 bases, with 14 bases between. This CDR3 is 13 amino acids long. The chain's CDR3 is CASSQGGSSKQFF. The CDR3 DNA is TGTGCCAGCAGCCAGGGCGGCAGTAGTAAGCAGTTCTTC. Supplemented by reference TRBV14 and TRBJ2-1, the full variable domain reads EAGVTQFPSHSVIEKGQTVTLRCDPISGHDNLYWYRRVMGKEIKFLLHFVKESKQDESGMPNNRFLAERTGGTYSTLKVQPAELEDSGVYFCASSQGGSSKQFFGPGTRLTVL.

The CDR3 protein is CSVERPIVTEAFF. The DNA of the CDR3 is TGCAGCGTTGAAAGACCGATTGTCACTGAAGCTTTCTTT. The chain couples TRBV29-1 to TRBJ1-1; D remains unclear. The length of the CDR3 is 13 residues. Germline V lookup: CDR1 SQVTM, CDR2 ANQGSEA. Trimming took 2 bases from V and 4 from J, leaving 11 bases between them. The full variable domain, completed using reference TRBV29-1 and TRBJ1-1, is SAVISQKPSRDICQRGTSLTIQCQVDSQVTMMFWYRQQPGQSLTLIATANQGSEATYESGFVIDKFPISRPNLTFSTLTVSNMSPEDSSIYLCSVERPIVTEAFFGQGTRLTVV.